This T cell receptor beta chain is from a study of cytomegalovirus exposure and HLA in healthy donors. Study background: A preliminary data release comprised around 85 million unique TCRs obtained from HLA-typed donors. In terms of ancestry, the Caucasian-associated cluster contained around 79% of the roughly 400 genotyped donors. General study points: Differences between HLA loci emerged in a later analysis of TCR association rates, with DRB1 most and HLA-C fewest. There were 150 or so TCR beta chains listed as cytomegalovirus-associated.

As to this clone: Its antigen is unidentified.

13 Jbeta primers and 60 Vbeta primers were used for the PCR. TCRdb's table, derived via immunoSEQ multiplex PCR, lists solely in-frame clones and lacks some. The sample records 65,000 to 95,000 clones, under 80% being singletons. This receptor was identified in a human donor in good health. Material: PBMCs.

The CDR3 DNA reads as TGTGCCAGCAGTTCCGGCACCCTCCTAGGAGAGACCCAGTACTTC. Amino acid sequence: CASSSGTLLGETQYF. The chain uses TRBV6-5 and TRBJ2-5, with unresolved D. Germline-derived CDR1 and CDR2 are MNHEY and SVGAGI. The length of the CDR3 is 15 residues. V was clipped by 4 bases and J by 4 bases, with 16 bases between them.